This T cell receptor (beta chain) derives from a study of blood T cell repertoires in COVID-19. Looking at the study overall: Italy, Spain and the United States were the sources of the convalescent and acute COVID-19 samples.

Original processing methods: Amplifying reference gene primers gave estimates of nucleated cell counts. TCRdb's table, derived via immunoSEQ multiplex PCR, lists solely in-frame clones and lacks some. V, J and clone size are those of that table, while D and trimming were read from the DNA. Here the sample spans about 58,000 clones, around 79% being singletons. The CDR3 is made up of 15 amino acids. With 3 bases removed from V and 2 bases from J, the gap between germline ends came to 11 bases. The V gene's germline CDR1 is LNHDA and CDR2 SQIVND (reference sequence). This TCR derives from a human donor in a cohort sampled during active COVID-19. Material: peripheral blood. V gene TRBV19 combines with J gene TRBJ1-5; unclear D gene. CDR3 in amino acids: CASSMHGEGNQPQHF. In nucleotides, the CDR3 is TGTGCCAGTAGTATGCACGGGGAGGGCAATCAGCCCCAGCATTTT.